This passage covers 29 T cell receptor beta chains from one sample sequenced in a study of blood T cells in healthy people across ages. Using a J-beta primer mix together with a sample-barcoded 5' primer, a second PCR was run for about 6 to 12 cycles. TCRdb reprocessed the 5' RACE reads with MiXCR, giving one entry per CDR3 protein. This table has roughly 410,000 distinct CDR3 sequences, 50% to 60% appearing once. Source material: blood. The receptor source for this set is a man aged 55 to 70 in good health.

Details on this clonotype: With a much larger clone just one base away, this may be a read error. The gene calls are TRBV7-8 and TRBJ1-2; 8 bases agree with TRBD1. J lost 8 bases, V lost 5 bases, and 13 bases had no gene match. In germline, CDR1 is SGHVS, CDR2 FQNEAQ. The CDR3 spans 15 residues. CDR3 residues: CASSLRTGNERGYTF. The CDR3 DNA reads TGTGCCAGCAGCCTCCGGACAGGGAATGAACGAGGCTACACCTTC.

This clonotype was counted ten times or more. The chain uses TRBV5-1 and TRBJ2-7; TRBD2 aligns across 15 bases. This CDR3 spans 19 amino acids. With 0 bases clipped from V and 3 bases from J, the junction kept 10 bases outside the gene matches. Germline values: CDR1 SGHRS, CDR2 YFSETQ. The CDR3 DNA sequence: TGCGCCAGCAGCTTGGAATCCGGGACTAGCGGGAGGTCTGTCTACGAGCAGTACTTC. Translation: CASSLESGTSGRSVYEQYF. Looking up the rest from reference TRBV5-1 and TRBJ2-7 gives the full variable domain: KAGVTQTPRYLIKTRGQQVTLSCSPISGHRSVSWYQQTPGQGLQFLFEYFSETQRNKGNFPGRFSGRQFSNSRSEMNVSTLELGDSALYLCASSLESGTSGRSVYEQYFGPGTRLTVT.

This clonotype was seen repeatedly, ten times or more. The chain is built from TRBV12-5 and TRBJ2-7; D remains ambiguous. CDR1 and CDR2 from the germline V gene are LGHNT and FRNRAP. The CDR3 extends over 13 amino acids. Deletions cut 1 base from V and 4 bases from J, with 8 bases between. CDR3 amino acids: CASGLEAGYEQYF. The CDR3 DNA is TGTGCTAGTGGTTTGGAGGCCGGTTACGAGCAGTACTTC.

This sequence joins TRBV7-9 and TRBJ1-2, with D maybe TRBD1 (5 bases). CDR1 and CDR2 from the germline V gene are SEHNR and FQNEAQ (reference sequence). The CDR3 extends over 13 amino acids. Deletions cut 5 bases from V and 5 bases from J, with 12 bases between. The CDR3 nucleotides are TGTGCCAGCAGCCAATCGGGGGTTTATGGCTACACCTTC. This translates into CASSQSGVYGYTF.

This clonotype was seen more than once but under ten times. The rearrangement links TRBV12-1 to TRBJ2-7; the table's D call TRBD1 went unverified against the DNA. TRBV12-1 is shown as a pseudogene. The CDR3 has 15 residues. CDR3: CASSFPRGRTLRQYF. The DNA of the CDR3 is TGTGCCAGCAGCTTTCCCCGGGGACGGACTCTTCGGCAGTACTTC.

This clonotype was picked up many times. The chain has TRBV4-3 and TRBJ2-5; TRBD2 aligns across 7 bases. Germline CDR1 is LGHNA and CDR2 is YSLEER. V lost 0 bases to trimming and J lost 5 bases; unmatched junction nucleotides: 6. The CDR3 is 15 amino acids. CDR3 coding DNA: TGCGCCAGCAGCCAAGAGGGGAAGGGAGGGGAGACCCAGTACTTC. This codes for CASSQEGKGGETQYF.

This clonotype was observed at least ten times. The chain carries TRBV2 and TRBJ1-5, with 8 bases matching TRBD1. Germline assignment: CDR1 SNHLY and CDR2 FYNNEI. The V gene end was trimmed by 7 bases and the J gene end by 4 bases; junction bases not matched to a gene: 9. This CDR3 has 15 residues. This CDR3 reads CASMGGQGRNQPQHF. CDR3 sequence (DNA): TGTGCCAGCATGGGAGGACAGGGTCGAAATCAGCCCCAGCATTTT.

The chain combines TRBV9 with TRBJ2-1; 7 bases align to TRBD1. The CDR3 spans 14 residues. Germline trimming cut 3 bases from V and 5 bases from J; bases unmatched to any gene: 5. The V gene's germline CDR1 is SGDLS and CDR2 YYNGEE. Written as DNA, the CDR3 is TGTGCCAGCAGCGCTAAGGGACAGAACAATGAGCAGTTCTTC. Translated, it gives CASSAKGQNNEQFF.

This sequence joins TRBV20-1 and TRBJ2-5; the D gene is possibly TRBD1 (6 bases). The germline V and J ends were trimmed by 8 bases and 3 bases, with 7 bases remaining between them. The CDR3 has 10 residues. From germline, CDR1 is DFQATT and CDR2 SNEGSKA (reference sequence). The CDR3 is CSTGKETQYF. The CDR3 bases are TGCAGTACAGGGAAAGAGACCCAGTACTTC.

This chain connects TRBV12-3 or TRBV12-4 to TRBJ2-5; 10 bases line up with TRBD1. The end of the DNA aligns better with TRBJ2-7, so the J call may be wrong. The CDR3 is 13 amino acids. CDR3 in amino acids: CASRPGQGIEQYF. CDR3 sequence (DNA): TGTGCCAGCAGGCCGGGACAGGGGATCGAGCAGTACTTC.

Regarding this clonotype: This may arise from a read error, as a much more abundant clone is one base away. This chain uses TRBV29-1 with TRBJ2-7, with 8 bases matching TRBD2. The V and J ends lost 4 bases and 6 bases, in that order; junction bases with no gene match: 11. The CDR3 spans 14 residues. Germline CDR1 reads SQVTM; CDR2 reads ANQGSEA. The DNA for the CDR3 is TGCAGCGTTGTATTTTGTTCTCGGGGGGGCGAGCAGTACTTC. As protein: CSVVFCSRGGEQYF.

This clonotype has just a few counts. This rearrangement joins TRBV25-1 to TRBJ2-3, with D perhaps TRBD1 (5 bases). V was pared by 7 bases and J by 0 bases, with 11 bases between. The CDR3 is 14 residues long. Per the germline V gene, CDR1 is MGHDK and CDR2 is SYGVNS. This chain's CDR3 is CASTLGASTDTQYF. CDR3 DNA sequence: TGTGCCAGCACCCTAGGGGCTAGCACAGATACGCAGTATTTT.

The CDR3 DNA sequence: TGTGCCAGCAGTGAATCCCGAGGGACTGAAGCTTTCTTT. This codes for CASSESRGTEAFF. This chain links TRBV25-1 with TRBJ1-1; D unresolved. V was trimmed by 1 base and J by 5 bases, leaving 8 bases between them. Per germline, CDR1 MGHDK and CDR2 SYGVNS. The CDR3 consists of 13 residues.

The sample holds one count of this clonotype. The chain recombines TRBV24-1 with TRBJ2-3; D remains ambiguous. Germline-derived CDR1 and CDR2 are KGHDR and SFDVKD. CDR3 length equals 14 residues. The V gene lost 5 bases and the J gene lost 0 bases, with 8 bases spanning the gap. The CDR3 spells CATSGATSTDTQYF. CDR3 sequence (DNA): TGTGCCACCAGTGGGGCAACTAGCACAGATACGCAGTATTTT.

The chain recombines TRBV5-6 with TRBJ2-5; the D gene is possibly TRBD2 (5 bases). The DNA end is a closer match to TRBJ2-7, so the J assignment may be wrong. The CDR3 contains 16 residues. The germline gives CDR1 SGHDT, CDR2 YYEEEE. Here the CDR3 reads CASSLDTGIWPYEQYF. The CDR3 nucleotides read TGTGCCAGCAGCTTGGACACCGGGATTTGGCCCTACGAGCAGTACTTC.

The DNA for the CDR3 is TGCAGTGCTAGAACATTAAACAATGAGCAGTTCTTC. As protein: CSARTLNNEQFF. The chain uses TRBV20-1 and TRBJ2-1; D is uncertain. Trimming shortened V by 2 bases and J by 5 bases, and 7 bases separated the two germline ends. CDR3 length: 12 residues. Germline CDR1 DFQATT, CDR2 SNEGSKA (reference sequence).

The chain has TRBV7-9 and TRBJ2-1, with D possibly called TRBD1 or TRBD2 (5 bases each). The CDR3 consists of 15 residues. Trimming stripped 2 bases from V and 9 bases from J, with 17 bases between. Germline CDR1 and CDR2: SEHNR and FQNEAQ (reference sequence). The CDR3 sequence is CASSLLSQGEGEQFF. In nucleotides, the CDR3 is TGTGCCAGCAGCTTATTGTCCCAGGGCGAGGGTGAGCAGTTCTTC.

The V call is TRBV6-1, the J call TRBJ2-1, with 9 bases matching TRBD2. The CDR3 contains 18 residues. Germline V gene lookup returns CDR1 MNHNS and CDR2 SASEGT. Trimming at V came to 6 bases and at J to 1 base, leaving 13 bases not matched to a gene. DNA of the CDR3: TGTGCCAGCAGCCCCTTGGGCGGGAGGGCCGGGTCCTACAATGAGCAGTTCTTC. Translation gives CASSPLGGRAGSYNEQFF.

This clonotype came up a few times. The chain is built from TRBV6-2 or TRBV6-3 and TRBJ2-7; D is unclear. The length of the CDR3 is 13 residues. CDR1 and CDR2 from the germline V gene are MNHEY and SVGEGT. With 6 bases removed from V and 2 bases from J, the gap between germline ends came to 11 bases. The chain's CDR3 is CASRPGRTYEQYF. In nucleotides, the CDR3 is TGTGCCAGCAGGCCCGGTCGGACCTACGAGCAGTACTTC.

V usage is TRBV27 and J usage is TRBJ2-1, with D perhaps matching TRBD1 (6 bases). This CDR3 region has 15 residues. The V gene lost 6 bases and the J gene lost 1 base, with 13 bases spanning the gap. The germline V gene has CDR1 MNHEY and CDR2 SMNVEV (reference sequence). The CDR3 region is CASSTGTLSYNEQFF. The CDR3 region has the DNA TGTGCCAGCAGCACCGGGACACTTTCCTACAATGAGCAGTTCTTC.

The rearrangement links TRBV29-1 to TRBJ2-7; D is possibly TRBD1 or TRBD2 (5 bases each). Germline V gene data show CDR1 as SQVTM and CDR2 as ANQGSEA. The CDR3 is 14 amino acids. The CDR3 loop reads CTITGTSSYNEQYF. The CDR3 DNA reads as TGCACCATTACCGGGACCAGCTCCTACAATGAGCAGTACTTC.

The CDR3 reads CASSDLAGAGEQYF. CDR3 DNA sequence: TGTGCCAGCAGTGACCTAGCGGGAGCGGGAGAGCAGTACTTC. This chain joins TRBV2 and TRBJ2-5, with 10 bases lining up with TRBD2. The CDR3 length is 14 residues. Germline values: CDR1 SNHLY, CDR2 FYNNEI. V lost 3 bases to trimming and J lost 11 bases; unmatched junction nucleotides: 9.

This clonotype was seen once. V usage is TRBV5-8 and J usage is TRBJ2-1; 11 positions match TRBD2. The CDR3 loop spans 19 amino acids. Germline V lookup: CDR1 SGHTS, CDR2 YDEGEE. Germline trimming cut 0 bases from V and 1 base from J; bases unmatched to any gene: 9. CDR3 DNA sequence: TGTGCCAGCAGCTTGGGAAAGAAACTAGCGGGAGTTTCCTACAATGAGCAGTTCTTC. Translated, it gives CASSLGKKLAGVSYNEQFF.

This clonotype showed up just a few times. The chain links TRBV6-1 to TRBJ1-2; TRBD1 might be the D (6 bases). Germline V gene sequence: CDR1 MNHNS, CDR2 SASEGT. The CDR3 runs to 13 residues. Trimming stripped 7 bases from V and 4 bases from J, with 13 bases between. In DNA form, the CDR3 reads TGTGCCAGCACCCCGGCACAGGGCTATGGCTACACCTTC. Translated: CASTPAQGYGYTF.

CDR3 in DNA: TGTGCCAGCAGTTACGAGGCGGGGAGGCCCCACACAGATACGCAGTATTTT. This gives the protein CASSYEAGRPHTDTQYF. The J gene is TRBJ2-3, the V gene TRBV7-2; D is possibly TRBD2 (6 bases). CDR3 size: 17 residues. Germline V lookup: CDR1 SGHTA, CDR2 FQGNSA. V gave up 6 bases and J gave up 2 bases, with 21 bases separating them.

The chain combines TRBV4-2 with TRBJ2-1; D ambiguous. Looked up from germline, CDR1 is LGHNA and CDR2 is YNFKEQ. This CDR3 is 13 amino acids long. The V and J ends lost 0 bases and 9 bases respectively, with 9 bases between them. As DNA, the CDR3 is TGTGCCAGCAGCCAAGAACTTGGAACTGAGCAGTTCTTC. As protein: CASSQELGTEQFF.

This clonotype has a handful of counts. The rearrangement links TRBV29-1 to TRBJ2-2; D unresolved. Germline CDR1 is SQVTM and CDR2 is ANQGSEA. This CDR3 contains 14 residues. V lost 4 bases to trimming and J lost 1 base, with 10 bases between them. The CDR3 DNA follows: TGCAGCGTTGTTTTTACGGAGAACACCGGGGAGCTGTTTTTT. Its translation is CSVVFTENTGELFF.

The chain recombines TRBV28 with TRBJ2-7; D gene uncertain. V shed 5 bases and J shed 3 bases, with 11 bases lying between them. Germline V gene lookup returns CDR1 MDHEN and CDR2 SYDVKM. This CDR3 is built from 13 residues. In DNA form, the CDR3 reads TGTGCCAGCAGTGTAAGCCTATTCTACGAGCAGTACTTC. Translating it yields CASSVSLFYEQYF.

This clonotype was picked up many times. CDR3 loop: CASSWPSRGGGNEQYF. The CDR3, as DNA: TGTGCCAGCAGCTGGCCCAGTAGGGGCGGGGGTAACGAGCAGTACTTC. The rearrangement uses TRBV7-2 and TRBJ2-7; 7 bases are a match to TRBD2. The V and J ends lost 4 bases and 5 bases, in that order; junction bases with no gene match: 14. The CDR3 spans 16 residues. CDR1 and CDR2 from the germline V gene are SGHTA and FQGNSA.